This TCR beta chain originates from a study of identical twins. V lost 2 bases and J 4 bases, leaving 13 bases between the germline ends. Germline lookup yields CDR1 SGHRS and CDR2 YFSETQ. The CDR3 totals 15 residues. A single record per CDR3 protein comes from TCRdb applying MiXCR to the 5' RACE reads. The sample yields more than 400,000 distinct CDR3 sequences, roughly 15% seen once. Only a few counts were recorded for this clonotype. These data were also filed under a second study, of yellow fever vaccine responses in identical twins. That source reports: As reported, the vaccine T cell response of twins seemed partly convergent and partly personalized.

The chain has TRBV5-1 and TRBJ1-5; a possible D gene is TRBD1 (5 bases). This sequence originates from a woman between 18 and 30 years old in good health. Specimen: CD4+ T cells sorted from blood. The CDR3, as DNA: TGCGCCAGCAGCTTTACGGGGGGAGAAAATCAGCCCCAGCATTTT. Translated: CASSFTGGENQPQHF.